The clone carrying this T cell receptor (beta chain) was counted a few times. Its antigen remains unidentified. This record belongs to a study of T cell repertoires in cytomegalovirus infection. Findings of the study overall: Public TCR beta family frequency separated CMV-and-HLA carriers, including in an independent cohort. Ex vivo responses were dominated by HLA-C-restricted CMV-specific TCR beta clonotypes.

MiXCR was run by TCRdb on the reads, yielding one entry per CDR3 protein. The data show 170,000 or so distinct CDR3 sequences, about 15% seen once. The sequencing sample was made of CD8+ T cells from PBMCs. The receptor was isolated from a human donor in good health (CMV status not recorded). Some clones in this sample may be carry-over from other donors' samples.

CDR3 protein: CASSQTGGVTDTQYF. Written as DNA, the CDR3 is TGTGCCAGCAGCCAAACAGGGGGAGTCACAGATACGCAGTATTTT. The chain uses TRBV14 and TRBJ2-3; 8 nucleotides match TRBD1. J gave up 2 bases and V 2 bases, and 3 bases lay outside the gene matches. The CDR3 has 15 amino acids. CDR1 SGHDN and CDR2 FVKESK come from the germline V gene.